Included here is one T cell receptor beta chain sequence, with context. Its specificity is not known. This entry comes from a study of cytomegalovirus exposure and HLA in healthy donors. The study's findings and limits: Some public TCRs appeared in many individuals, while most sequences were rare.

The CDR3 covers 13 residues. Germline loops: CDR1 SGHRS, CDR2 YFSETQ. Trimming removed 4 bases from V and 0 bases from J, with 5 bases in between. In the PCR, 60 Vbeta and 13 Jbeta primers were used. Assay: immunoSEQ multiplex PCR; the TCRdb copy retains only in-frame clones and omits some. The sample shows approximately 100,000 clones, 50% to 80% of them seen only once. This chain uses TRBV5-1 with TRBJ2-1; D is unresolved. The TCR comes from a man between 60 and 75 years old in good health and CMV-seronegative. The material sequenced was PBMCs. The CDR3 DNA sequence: TGCGCCAGCAGCCCGGGCTCCTACAATGAGCAGTTCTTC. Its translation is CASSPGSYNEQFF.